This section outlines one TCR beta chain sequence together with its context. The data were obtained in a study of cytomegalovirus exposure and HLA in healthy donors. The study ran its PCR with 60 Vbeta and 13 Jbeta primers. The data were produced by immunoSEQ multiplex PCR, yet TCRdb's version contains in-frame clones alone and is incomplete. Found here are 50,000 to 60,000 clones, about three quarters of them singletons; the top ten hold about 2.5%. CDR3 size: 16 residues. V gave up 5 bases and J gave up 1 base; unmatched junction bases: 9. Germline assignment: CDR1 SGHAT and CDR2 FQNNGV. Sample: PBMCs. The rearrangement uses TRBV11-2 and TRBJ2-3; 7 bases align to TRBD1. This sequence was found in a middle-aged woman in good health and CMV-seropositive. CDR3: CASSPPGQRRTDTQYF. CDR3 coding DNA: TGTGCCAGCAGCCCCCCGGGACAGCGCCGCACAGATACGCAGTATTTT.